The present T cell receptor (beta chain) was sequenced within a study of blood T cell repertoires in COVID-19. About the study: Samples representing acute and convalescent COVID-19 were sourced from the United States, Italy and Spain.

As processed by the authors: Cell counts per sample came from amplifying reference gene primers. Here immunoSEQ multiplex PCR was the method, and the copy in TCRdb shows in-frame clones only, minus some. D and trimming come from the DNA, and the V and J calls and clone size come from that table. The table shows some 350,000 clones, with around 87% occurring only once. Across 24 US areas, participants ranged in age from 18 to 89 years. Two negative PCRs, clearance, or symptom resolution had been documented for recovered Cohort 3 donors. Germline V gene sequence: CDR1 SGHTA, CDR2 FQGNSA. This CDR3 comprises 12 residues. Losses at the gene ends were 4 bases for V and 7 bases for J; bases not matched to a gene: 1.

The sequenced sample consisted of PBMCs or T cells enriched from blood (not recorded which). The TCR sequence derives from a woman younger than 45 who had recovered from COVID-19. The V call is TRBV7-2, the J call TRBJ1-5; TRBD1 matches at 7 bases. The CDR3 bases are TGTGCCAGCAGCTCACAGGGGCAGCCCCAGCATTTT. Translated, it gives CASSSQGQPQHF.